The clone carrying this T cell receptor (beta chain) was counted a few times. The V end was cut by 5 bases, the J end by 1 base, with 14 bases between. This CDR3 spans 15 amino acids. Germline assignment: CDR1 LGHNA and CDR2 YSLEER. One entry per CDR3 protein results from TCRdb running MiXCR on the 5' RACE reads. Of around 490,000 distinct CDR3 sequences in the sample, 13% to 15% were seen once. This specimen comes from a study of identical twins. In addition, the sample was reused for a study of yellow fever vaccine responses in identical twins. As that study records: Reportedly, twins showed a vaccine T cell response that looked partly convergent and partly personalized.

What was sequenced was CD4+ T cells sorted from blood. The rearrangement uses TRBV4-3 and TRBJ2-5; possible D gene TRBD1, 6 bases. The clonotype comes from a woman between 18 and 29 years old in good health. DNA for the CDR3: TGCGCCAGCAGCAAGGATGGACAGTCCCAAGAGACCCAGTACTTC. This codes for CASSKDGQSQETQYF.